The T cell receptor (beta chain) described here comes from a study of T cell changes during pregnancy in multiple sclerosis. The method was immunoSEQ multiplex PCR; TCRdb's version includes in-frame clones alone and lacks a portion of them. Altogether about 89,000 clones are present, roughly nine tenths being singletons, with the ten largest covering roughly 2.3%. Germline CDR1 reads SGHAT; CDR2 reads FQNNGV. The CDR3 totals 14 residues. The ends were cut back, 5 bases at V and 0 bases at J, with 8 bases in the middle. The rearrangement links TRBV11-2 to TRBJ2-4, with D possibly being TRBD1 (6 bases). This clonotype was obtained from a female donor in good health, enrolled as a control in a pregnancy study. The sequencing used peripheral blood, collected after pregnancy. CDR3 loop: CASSPTGAKNIQYF. As DNA, the CDR3 is TGTGCCAGCAGCCCGACAGGAGCCAAAAACATTCAGTACTTC.